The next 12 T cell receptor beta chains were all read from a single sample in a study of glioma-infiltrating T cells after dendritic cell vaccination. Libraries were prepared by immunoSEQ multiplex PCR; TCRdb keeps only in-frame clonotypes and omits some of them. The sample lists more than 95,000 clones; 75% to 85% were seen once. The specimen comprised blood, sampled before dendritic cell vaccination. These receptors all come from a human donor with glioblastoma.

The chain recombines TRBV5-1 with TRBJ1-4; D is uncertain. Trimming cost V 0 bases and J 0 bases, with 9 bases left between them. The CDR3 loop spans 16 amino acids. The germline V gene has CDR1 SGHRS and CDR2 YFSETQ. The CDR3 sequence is CASSLAPSATNEKLFF. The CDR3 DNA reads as TGCGCCAGCAGCTTGGCCCCGTCGGCAACTAATGAAAAACTGTTTTTT.

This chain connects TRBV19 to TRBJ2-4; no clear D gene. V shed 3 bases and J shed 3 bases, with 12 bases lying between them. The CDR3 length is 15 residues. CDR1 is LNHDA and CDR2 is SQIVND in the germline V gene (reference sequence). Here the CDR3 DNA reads TGTGCCAGTAGTATTCCGTCATCGGGCAAAAACATTCAGTACTTC. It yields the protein CASSIPSSGKNIQYF.

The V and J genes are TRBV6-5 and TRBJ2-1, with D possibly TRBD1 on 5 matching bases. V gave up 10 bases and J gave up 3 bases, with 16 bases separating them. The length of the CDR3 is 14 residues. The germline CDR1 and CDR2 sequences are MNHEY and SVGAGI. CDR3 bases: TGTGCCACCGAGTCAAGGGGATTCTACAATGAGCAGTTCTTC. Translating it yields CATESRGFYNEQFF.

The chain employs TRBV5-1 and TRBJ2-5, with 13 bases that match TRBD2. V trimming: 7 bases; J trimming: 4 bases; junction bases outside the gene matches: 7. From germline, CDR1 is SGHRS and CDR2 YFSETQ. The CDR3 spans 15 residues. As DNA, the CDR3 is TGCGCCAGCCAGACTAGCGGGGGGCAGGGAGAGACCCAGTACTTC. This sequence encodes CASQTSGGQGETQYF.

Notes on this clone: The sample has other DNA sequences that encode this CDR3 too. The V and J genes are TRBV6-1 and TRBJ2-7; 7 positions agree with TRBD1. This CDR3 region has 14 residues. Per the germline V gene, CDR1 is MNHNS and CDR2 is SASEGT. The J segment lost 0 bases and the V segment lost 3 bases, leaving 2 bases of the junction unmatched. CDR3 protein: CASSEDRSSYEQYF. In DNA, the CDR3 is TGTGCCAGCAGTGAGGACAGGAGCTCCTACGAGCAGTACTTC.

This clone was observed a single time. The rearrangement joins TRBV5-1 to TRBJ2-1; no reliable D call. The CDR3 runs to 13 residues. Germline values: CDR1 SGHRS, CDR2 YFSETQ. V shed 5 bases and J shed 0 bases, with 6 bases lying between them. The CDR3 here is CASSSSSYNEQFF. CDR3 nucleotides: TGCGCCAGCAGTTCTAGCTCCTACAATGAGCAGTTCTTC.

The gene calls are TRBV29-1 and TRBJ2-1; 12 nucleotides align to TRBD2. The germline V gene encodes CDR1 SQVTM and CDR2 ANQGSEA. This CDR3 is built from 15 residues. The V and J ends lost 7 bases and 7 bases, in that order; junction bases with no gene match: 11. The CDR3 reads CSAFASGGARNEQFF. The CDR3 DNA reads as TGCAGCGCTTTCGCTAGCGGGGGGGCGAGGAATGAGCAGTTCTTC.

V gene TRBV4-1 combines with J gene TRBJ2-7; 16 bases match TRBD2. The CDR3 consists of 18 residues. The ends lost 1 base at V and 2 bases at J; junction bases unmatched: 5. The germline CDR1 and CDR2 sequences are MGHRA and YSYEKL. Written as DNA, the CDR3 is TGCGCCAGCAGCCAAGTTGGGACTAGCGGGGGGGCCCCCTACGAGCAGTACTTC. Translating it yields CASSQVGTSGGAPYEQYF.

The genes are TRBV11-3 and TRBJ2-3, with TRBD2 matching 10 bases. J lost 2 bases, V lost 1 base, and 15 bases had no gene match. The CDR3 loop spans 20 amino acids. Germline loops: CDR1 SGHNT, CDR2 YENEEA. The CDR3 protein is CASSLGLAGALNPSTDTQYF. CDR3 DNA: TGTGCCAGCAGCTTAGGGCTAGCGGGGGCCTTAAACCCTTCCACAGATACGCAGTATTTT. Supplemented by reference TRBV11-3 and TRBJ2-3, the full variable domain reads EAGVVQSPRYKIIEKKQPVAFWCNPISGHNTLYWYLQNLGQGPELLIRYENEEAVDDSQLPKDRFSAERLKGVDSTLKIQPAELGDSAVYLCASSLGLAGALNPSTDTQYFGPGTRLTVL.

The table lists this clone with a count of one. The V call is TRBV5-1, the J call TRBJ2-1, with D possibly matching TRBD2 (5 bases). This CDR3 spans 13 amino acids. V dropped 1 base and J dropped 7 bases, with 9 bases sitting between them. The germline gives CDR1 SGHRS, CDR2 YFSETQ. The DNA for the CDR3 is TGCGCCAGCAGCTTGTCGCTAGCAAATGAGCAGTTCTTC. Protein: CASSLSLANEQFF.

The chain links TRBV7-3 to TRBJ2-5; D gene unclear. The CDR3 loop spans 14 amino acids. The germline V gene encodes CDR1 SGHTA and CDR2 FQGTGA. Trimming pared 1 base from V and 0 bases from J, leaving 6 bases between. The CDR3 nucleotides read TGTGCCAGCAGCTTAAGGCCAGACCAAGAGACCCAGTACTTC. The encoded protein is CASSLRPDQETQYF.

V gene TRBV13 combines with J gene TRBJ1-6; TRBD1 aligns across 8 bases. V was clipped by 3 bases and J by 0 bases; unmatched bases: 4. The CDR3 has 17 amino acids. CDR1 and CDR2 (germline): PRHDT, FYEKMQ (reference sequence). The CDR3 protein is CASSLNRGSSYNSPLHF. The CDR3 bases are TGTGCCAGCAGCTTGAACAGGGGGAGCTCCTATAATTCACCCCTCCACTTT.